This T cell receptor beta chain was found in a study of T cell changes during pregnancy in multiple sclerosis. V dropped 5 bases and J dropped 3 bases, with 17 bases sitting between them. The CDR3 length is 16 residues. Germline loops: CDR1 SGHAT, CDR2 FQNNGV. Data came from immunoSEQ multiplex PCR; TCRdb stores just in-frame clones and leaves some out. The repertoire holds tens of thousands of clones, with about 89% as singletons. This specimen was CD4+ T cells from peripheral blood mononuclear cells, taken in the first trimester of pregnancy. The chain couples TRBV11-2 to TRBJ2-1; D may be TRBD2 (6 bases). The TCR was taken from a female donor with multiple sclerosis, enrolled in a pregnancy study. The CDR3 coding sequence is TGTGCCAGCAGCCCCTACGGTGGCGGGGTCTACAATGAGCAGTTCTTC. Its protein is CASSPYGGGVYNEQFF.